At least ten counts were recorded for the clone carrying this TCR beta chain. These data are taken from a study of early T cells in non-severe SARS-CoV-2 infection. Study-wide context: Sequencing of unsorted whole blood was done on bulk RNA, leaving chains unpaired.

Researchers attached unique molecular identifiers to individual cDNA molecules. Each CDR3 protein gets one entry after TCRdb re-called the 5' RACE reads with MiXCR. The table includes approximately 71,000 distinct CDR3 sequences, around 12% detected once. The CDR3 covers 15 residues. The V end lost 2 bases, the J end lost 0 bases, and 10 bases lay between the germline ends. Germline lookup yields CDR1 MNHEY and CDR2 SVGEGT. The material sequenced was whole blood, taken at baseline. The chain is built from TRBV6-2 or TRBV6-3 and TRBJ1-1, with D uncertain. The origin of this receptor is an adult who was a healthcare worker with PCR-confirmed SARS-CoV-2 infection or an uninfected control (not recorded which). The CDR3 sequence: CASSYPSKLNTEAFF. CDR3 DNA: TGTGCCAGCAGTTACCCATCCAAGCTGAACACTGAAGCTTTCTTT.